Listed below are T cell receptor beta chains from one sample, sequenced in a study of identifying expanded T cells in peripheral blood. Using immunoSEQ multiplex PCR, the repertoire was profiled, and TCRdb retains in-frame clones only, with some absent. The sample has some 100,000 clones, approximately 88% seen once. Specimen: blood. These TCRs come from a person between 18 and 70 years old in good health. Both conserved end residues are part of each CDR3. Fields, in order: D gene, clone size, J gene, V gene, CDR3 protein, CDR3 DNA. D genes are given only for firm matches. Expanded clones get a size class; other rows say once, few or many, or leave the size out.

TRBD2 - TRBJ2-5 TRBV27 CASSFRGGRIETQYF TGTGCCAGCAGTTTTCGGGGGGGGAGGATAGAGACCCAGTACTTC
- - TRBJ1-6 TRBV6-5 CASSFGGFGAPLHF TGTGCCAGCAGTTTCGGGGGGTTCGGAGCACCCCTCCACTTT
TRBD1 - TRBJ1-4 TRBV7-9 CASSSDRGTEEKLFF TGTGCCAGCAGCTCTGACAGGGGAACGGAGGAAAAACTGTTTTTT
- - TRBJ2-2 TRBV9 CASSILMGPNTGELFF TGTGCCAGCAGCATCCTGATGGGGCCTAACACCGGGGAGCTGTTTTTT
TRBD1 - TRBJ1-2 TRBV6-6 CASIPPGQGEGYTF TGTGCCAGCATCCCACCGGGACAGGGCGAAGGCTACACCTTC
- - TRBJ2-2 TRBV29-1 CSVLPGHQNTGELFF TGCAGCGTTCTCCCGGGACACCAGAACACCGGGGAGCTGTTTTTT
- - TRBJ1-2 TRBV21-1 CASSKGSGTGGYTF TGTGCCAGCAGCAAAGGTTCCGGGACAGGCGGCTACACCTTC
- - TRBJ1-2 TRBV4-3 CASSQDGAGGYGYTF TGCGCCAGCAGCCAAGATGGTGCCGGAGGCTATGGCTACACCTTC
TRBD2 once TRBJ2-3 TRBV4-3 CASSQVYWRGGTDTQYF TGCGCCAGCAGCCAGGTTTATTGGCGGGGGGGGACAGATACGCAGTATTTT
- - TRBJ1-2 TRBV25-1 CASSELQGANDFYGYTF TGTGCCAGCAGTGAATTGCAGGGCGCAAATGATTTCTATGGCTACACCTTC
- - TRBJ2-2 TRBV29-1 CSGGTPLELFF TGCAGCGGGGGGACGCCCCTGGAGCTGTTTTTT
- - TRBJ2-7 TRBV28 CASSLPGAGTQQYF TGTGCCAGCAGTTTACCGGGGGCGGGCACCCAGCAGTACTTC
TRBD1 - TRBJ2-3 TRBV30 CAWDRGAGTDTQYF TGTGCCTGGGACAGGGGGGCTGGCACAGATACGCAGTATTTT
TRBD1 - TRBJ1-1 TRBV19 CASKIDRGRTEAFF TGTGCCAGTAAGATCGACAGGGGGCGAACTGAAGCTTTCTTT
- - TRBJ2-6 TRBV13 CASSGRASGANVLTF TGTGCCAGCAGCGGGAGAGCCTCTGGGGCCAACGTCCTGACTTTC
TRBD1 - TRBJ1-4 TRBV2 CASRWGTGNLNEKLFF TGTGCCAGCAGGTGGGGGACAGGGAACCTTAATGAAAAACTGTTTTTT
- - TRBJ1-1 TRBV4-3 CASSHEATGRTEAFF TGCGCCAGCAGCCATGAGGCCACAGGGCGCACTGAAGCTTTCTTT
TRBD2 - TRBJ2-2 TRBV4-3 CASSLTSSGGADTGELFF TGCGCCAGCAGCCTGACCTCTAGCGGGGGGGCTGACACCGGGGAGCTGTTTTTT
- - TRBJ2-6 TRBV4-3 CASSQDTWNLNSGANVLTF TGCGCCAGCAGCCAAGATACGTGGAATTTAAACTCTGGGGCCAACGTCCTGACTTTC
- medium-sized TRBJ2-1 TRBV5-4 CASSLAGGGWSSYNEQFF TGTGCCAGCAGCTTGGCCGGTGGCGGGTGGAGCTCCTACAATGAGCAGTTCTTC
- - TRBJ2-1 TRBV7-9 CASSQSSQGSEQFF TGTGCCAGCAGCCAAAGCTCCCAGGGCTCTGAGCAGTTCTTC
- - TRBJ1-5 TRBV30 CAWEVGRNQPQHF TGTGCCTGGGAGGTCGGACGCAATCAGCCCCAGCATTTT
- once TRBJ1-2 TRBV6-6 CASSYSGSGGYGYTF TGTGCCAGCAGTTACTCGGGTTCGGGGGGCTATGGCTACACCTTC
TRBD2 - TRBJ2-5 TRBV7-2 CASSRGRLAGGGRTQYF TGTGCCAGCAGCCGGGGACGACTAGCGGGGGGTGGCCGGACCCAGTACTTC
- - TRBJ1-2 TRBV12-5 CASGLVRGDGYTF TGTGCTAGTGGTTTGGTACGTGGGGATGGCTACACCTTC
- - TRBJ2-4 TRBV19 CASSPDGGSLSKAKNIQYF TGTGCCAGTAGTCCGGACGGGGGTTCCCTTAGTAAAGCCAAAAACATTCAGTACTTC
- - TRBJ2-2 TRBV6-5 CASHGEGIGGELFF TGTGCCAGCCACGGAGAAGGGATCGGCGGGGAGCTGTTTTTT
- - TRBJ2-7 TRBV30 CAWSVQYEQYF TGTGCCTGGAGTGTACAGTACGAGCAGTACTTC
TRBD1 once TRBJ2-7 TRBV19 CASSIGQGGEQYF TGTGCCAGTAGTATAGGACAGGGTGGCGAGCAGTACTTC
TRBD1 - TRBJ1-1 TRBV6-5 CASSSRTGQLNTEAFF TGTGCCAGCAGTTCCCGGACGGGACAGCTGAACACTGAAGCTTTCTTT
- - TRBJ2-1 TRBV6-5 CASSYQGPPPYNEQFF TGTGCCAGCAGTTACCAGGGCCCGCCCCCCTACAATGAGCAGTTCTTC
- - TRBJ2-2 TRBV2 CASSLRGTVYGLFF TGTGCCAGCAGTCTCAGGGGTACCGTCTATGGTTTGTTTTTT
- - TRBJ2-3 TRBV2 CASSYTSVSTDTQYF TGTGCCAGCAGTTATACATCGGTGAGCACAGATACGCAGTATTTT
TRBD1 - TRBJ1-5 TRBV7-9 CATQGSNNQPQHF TGTGCCACACAGGGGTCGAACAATCAGCCCCAGCATTTT
- - TRBJ2-1 TRBV13 CASSRKNYNEQFF TGTGCCAGCAGCCGAAAAAATTACAATGAGCAGTTCTTC
- - TRBJ2-5 TRBV6-5 CASSYSDQKYF TGTGCCAGCAGTTACTCGGACCAAAAGTACTTC
TRBD2 - TRBJ2-3 TRBV9 CASSVMTLGGGTDTQYF TGTGCCAGCAGCGTGATGACCTTAGGCGGGGGGACAGATACGCAGTATTTT
- - TRBJ2-5 TRBV20-1 CSAKGSETQYF TGCAGTGCTAAGGGTTCAGAGACCCAGTACTTC
- - TRBJ1-1 TRBV6-5 CASSSTGWGTEAFF TGTGCCAGCAGTTCAACAGGGTGGGGGACTGAAGCTTTCTTT
- - TRBJ1-2 TRBV6-4 CASRDTGAVGSYGYTF TGTGCCAGCAGAGATACCGGGGCCGTTGGAAGTTATGGCTACACCTTC
- - TRBJ1-2 TRBV5-5 CASSLGTANYGYTF TGTGCCAGCAGCTTGGGGACAGCTAACTATGGCTACACCTTC
- - TRBJ2-7 TRBV6-5 CASSRGGSGEQYF TGTGCCAGCAGTAGAGGGGGATCCGGCGAGCAGTACTTC
TRBD1 - TRBJ2-7 TRBV5-1 CASSRAGQGFYEQYF TGCGCCAGCAGTCGTGCGGGACAGGGCTTCTACGAGCAGTACTTC
- - TRBJ2-5 TRBV6-5 CASSSRSGQETQYF TGTGCCAGCAGTTCTCGGAGCGGACAAGAGACCCAGTACTTC
- - TRBJ1-2 TRBV15 CATSSGAWLENYGYTF TGTGCCACCAGCTCAGGGGCATGGTTAGAAAACTATGGCTACACCTTC
- - TRBJ2-3 TRBV4-3 CASSLSPNSITDTQYF TGCGCCAGCAGCCTTAGCCCTAACAGTATCACAGATACGCAGTATTTT
- - TRBJ1-2 TRBV10-3 CAISDSLALENYGYTF TGTGCCATCAGTGATTCCCTGGCGTTGGAGAACTATGGCTACACCTTC